What follows describes a single T cell receptor (beta chain). Its antigen remains unknown. The table came from immunoSEQ multiplex PCR; TCRdb's copy has only in-frame clones and leaves some out. The sample yields about 39,000 clones, over 90% seen once. The data derive from a study of graft-versus-host responses after intestinal transplantation. Study summary: All recipients were transplanted with multivisceral, liver-intestinal, or isolated intestinal grafts. All recipients got anti-thymocyte globulin induction, then tacrolimus and steroids for 2 to 3 years. Broader study findings: Recipient marrow held GvH clones, some first seen in ileum or blood. Graft-versus-host to host-versus-graft clonal ratios in allografts were high in patients with graft-donor T cell macrochimerism.

From germline, CDR1 is LNHDA and CDR2 SQIVND (reference sequence). Trimming cost V 3 bases and J 4 bases, with 10 bases left between them. The CDR3 covers 14 residues. The specimen was unstimulated CD8+ T cells sorted from spleen or lymph node cells, collected before transplant. The rearrangement joins TRBV19 to TRBJ1-5; unclear D gene. The TCR comes from a human donor who was the organ donor for an intestinal transplant. CDR3 amino acids: CASSIEGGNQPQHF. CDR3 sequence (DNA): TGTGCCAGTAGTATTGAGGGCGGGAATCAGCCCCAGCATTTT.